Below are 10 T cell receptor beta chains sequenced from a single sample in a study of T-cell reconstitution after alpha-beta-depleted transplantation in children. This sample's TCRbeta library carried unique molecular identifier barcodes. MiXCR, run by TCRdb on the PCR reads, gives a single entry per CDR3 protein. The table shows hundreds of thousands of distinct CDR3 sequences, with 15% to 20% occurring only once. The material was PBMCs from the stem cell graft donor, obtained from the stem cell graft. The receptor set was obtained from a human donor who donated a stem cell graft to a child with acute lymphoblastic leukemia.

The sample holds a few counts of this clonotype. The CDR3 loop is CASRPSWAQPQHF. CDR3 bases: TGTGCCAGCAGACCATCCTGGGCTCAGCCCCAGCATTTT. The chain has TRBV7-8 and TRBJ1-5; D remains ambiguous. V lost 6 bases and J 6 bases, leaving 12 bases between the germline ends. This CDR3 has 13 amino acids. Germline values: CDR1 SGHVS, CDR2 FQNEAQ.

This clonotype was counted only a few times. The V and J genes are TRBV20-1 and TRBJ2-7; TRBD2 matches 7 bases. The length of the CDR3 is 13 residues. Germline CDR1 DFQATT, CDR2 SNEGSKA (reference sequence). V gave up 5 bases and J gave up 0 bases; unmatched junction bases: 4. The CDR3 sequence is CSAEAGPSYEQYF. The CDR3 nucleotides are TGCAGTGCTGAAGCGGGACCCTCCTACGAGCAGTACTTC.

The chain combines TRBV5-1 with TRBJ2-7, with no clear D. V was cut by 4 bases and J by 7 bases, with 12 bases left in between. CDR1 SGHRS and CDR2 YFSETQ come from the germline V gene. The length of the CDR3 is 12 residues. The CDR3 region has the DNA TGCGCCAGCAGCCTTGACGGAACGGAGCAGTACTTC. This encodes CASSLDGTEQYF.

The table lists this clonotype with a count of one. CDR3 sequence (DNA): TGCGCCAGCAGCTGGCTAGCGGGAGACACTGGCTCCTACAATGAGCAGTTCTTC. It codes for CASSWLAGDTGSYNEQFF. V and J are TRBV5-1 and TRBJ2-1, with 10 bases that match TRBD2. Trimming removed 3 bases from V and 0 bases from J; junction bases left unmatched: 9. This CDR3 spans 18 amino acids. CDR1 and CDR2 from the germline V gene are SGHRS and YFSETQ.

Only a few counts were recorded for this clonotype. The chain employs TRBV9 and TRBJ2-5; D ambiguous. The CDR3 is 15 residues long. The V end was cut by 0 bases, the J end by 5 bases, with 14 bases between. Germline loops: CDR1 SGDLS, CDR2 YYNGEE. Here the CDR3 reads CASSVVEGIGETQYF. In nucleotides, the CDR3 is TGTGCCAGCAGCGTAGTGGAAGGGATAGGGGAGACCCAGTACTTC.

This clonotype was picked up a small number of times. CDR3: CSARVRGVGYEQYF. The CDR3 region has the DNA TGCAGTGCTAGAGTTAGGGGAGTCGGCTACGAGCAGTACTTC. The chain combines TRBV20-1 with TRBJ2-7; the D call may be TRBD1 or TRBD2 (5 bases each). Between the trimmed V and J ends, which lost 1 base and 3 bases, there was a span of 13 bases. Germline V lookup: CDR1 DFQATT, CDR2 SNEGSKA (reference sequence). The CDR3 sequence is 14 residues long.

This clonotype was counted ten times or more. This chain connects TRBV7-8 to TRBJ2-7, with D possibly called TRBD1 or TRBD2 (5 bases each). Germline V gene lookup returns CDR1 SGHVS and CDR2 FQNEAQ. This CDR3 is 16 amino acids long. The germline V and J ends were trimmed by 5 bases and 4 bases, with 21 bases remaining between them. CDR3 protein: CASSPSSGQDFYEQYF. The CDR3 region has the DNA TGTGCCAGCAGCCCAAGCTCGGGGCAGGACTTTTACGAGCAGTACTTC. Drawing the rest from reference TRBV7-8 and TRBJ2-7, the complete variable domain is GAGVSQSPRYKVAKRGQDVALRCDPISGHVSLFWYQQALGQGPEFLTYFQNEAQLDKSGLPSDRFFAERPEGSVSTLKIQRTQQEDSAVYLCASSPSSGQDFYEQYFGPGTRLTVT.

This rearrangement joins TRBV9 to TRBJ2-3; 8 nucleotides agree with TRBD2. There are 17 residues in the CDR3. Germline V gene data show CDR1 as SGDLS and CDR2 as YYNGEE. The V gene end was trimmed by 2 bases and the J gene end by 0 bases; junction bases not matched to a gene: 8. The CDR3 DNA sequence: TGTGCCAGCAGCGTCACCGGGAGGGATACTAGCACAGATACGCAGTATTTT. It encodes CASSVTGRDTSTDTQYF.

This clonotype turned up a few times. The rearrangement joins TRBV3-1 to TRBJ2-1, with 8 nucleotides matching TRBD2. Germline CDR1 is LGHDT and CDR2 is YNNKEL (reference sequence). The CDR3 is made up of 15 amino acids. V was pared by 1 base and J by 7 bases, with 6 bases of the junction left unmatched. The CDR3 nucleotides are TGTGCCAGCAGCCAAGTCCCGGGACTAGAAAATGAGCAGTTCTTC. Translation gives CASSQVPGLENEQFF.

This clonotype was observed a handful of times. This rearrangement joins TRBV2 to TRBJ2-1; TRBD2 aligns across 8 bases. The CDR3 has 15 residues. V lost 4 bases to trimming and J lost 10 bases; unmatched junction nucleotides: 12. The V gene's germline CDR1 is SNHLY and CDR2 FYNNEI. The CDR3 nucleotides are TGTGCCAGCAGTGGCGGGACTAGGAGATCCGGGGAGCAGTTCTTC. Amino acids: CASSGGTRRSGEQFF.